This T cell receptor beta chain was sequenced for a study of blood T cell repertoires in COVID-19. Study details: COVID-19 samples collected from the United States, Italy and Spain covered acute and convalescent phases. Sources were T cells, B-cell-depleted T cells, or PBMCs; the material itself was cDNA or gDNA.

CDR1 and CDR2 from the germline V gene are MDHEN and SYDVKM. Deletions cut 3 bases from V and 3 bases from J, with 6 bases between. This CDR3 spans 12 amino acids. Original processing notes: Reference gene primer amplification gave nucleated cell count estimates. Only in-frame clones appear in the TCRdb table, and some are missing; sequencing was by immunoSEQ multiplex PCR. V, J and clone size reflect that table, while D and trimming were determined from the DNA. The top ten hold over 1.5% of the sample, which has some 130,000 clones, almost 70% seen once. The V and J genes are TRBV28 and TRBJ2-7, with D uncertain. This receptor was obtained from a woman between 65 and 79 years old with acute or convalescent COVID-19. Sequencing was performed on peripheral blood. The CDR3 sequence: CASSLRLYEQYF. The CDR3 DNA reads as TGTGCCAGCAGTTTGAGGCTCTACGAGCAGTACTTC.